Following are 20 T cell receptor beta chains from one sample sequenced in a study of cytomegalovirus exposure and HLA in healthy donors. The PCR had 60 Vbeta and 13 Jbeta primers. TCRdb keeps only in-frame clones here, not all; method: immunoSEQ multiplex PCR. The table has tens of thousands of clones, 85% to 95% seen once. Sequenced: PBMCs. Receptors were obtained from a woman under 30 in good health and CMV-seronegative.

The gene calls are TRBV21-1 and TRBJ1-2; TRBD1 is the table's D call, not checked against the DNA. TRBV21-1 is given as a pseudogene. This CDR3 has 15 amino acids. Written as DNA, the CDR3 is TGTGCCAGCAGCAAGCCGTCCAGAAACCACTATGGCTACACCTTC. It yields the protein CASSKPSRNHYGYTF.

The chain is built from TRBV9 and TRBJ2-7; 8 positions match TRBD2. V lost 6 bases, J lost 7 bases, and 12 bases stayed unmatched. This CDR3 has 14 amino acids. Germline CDR1 is SGDLS and CDR2 is YYNGEE. The chain's CDR3 is CASTPAGGSGEQYF. The CDR3 nucleotides read TGTGCCAGCACTCCTGCGGGAGGATCGGGGGAGCAGTACTTC. Looking up the rest from reference TRBV9 and TRBJ2-7 gives the full variable domain: DSGVTQTPKHLITATGQRVTLRCSPRSGDLSVYWYQQSLDQGLQFLIQYYNGEERAKGNILERFSAQQFPDLHSELNLSSLELGDSALYFCASTPAGGSGEQYFGPGTRLTVT.

The V call is TRBV19, the J call TRBJ2-5; D perhaps matches TRBD1 (6 bases). The germline V gene has CDR1 LNHDA and CDR2 SQIVND (reference sequence). V lost 8 bases to trimming and J lost 5 bases, with 15 bases between them. CDR3 length: 13 residues. This CDR3 is CASRATDRETQYF. CDR3 nucleotide sequence: TGTGCCAGTCGAGCGACAGACAGGGAGACCCAGTACTTC.

The chain uses TRBV15 and TRBJ2-7; no definite D call. CDR3 length: 15 amino acids. The ends were cut back, 0 bases at V and 0 bases at J, with 9 bases in the middle. Germline V lookup: CDR1 LNHNV, CDR2 YYDKDF (reference sequence). The CDR3 reads CATSRELPRSYEQYF. CDR3 DNA sequence: TGTGCCACCAGCAGAGAGCTACCCCGCTCCTACGAGCAGTACTTC.

The chain uses TRBV4-1 and TRBJ2-3; 9 bases map to TRBD2. The length of the CDR3 is 16 residues. J was trimmed by 9 bases and V by 4 bases; bases with no gene match: 14. CDR1 MGHRA and CDR2 YSYEKL come from the germline V gene. The CDR3 bases are TGCGCCAGCAGCCCCACCGGGACTAGCACTTTCTCCACGCAGTATTTT. Translating it yields CASSPTGTSTFSTQYF.

The chain recombines TRBV19 with TRBJ2-7; D gene ambiguous. The V gene lost 0 bases and the J gene lost 0 bases, with 12 bases spanning the gap. Germline CDR1 LNHDA, CDR2 SQIVND (reference sequence). The CDR3 runs 16 residues. The CDR3 region has the DNA TGTGCCAGTAGTATAGATCTCACGGGTTTCTCCTACGAGCAGTACTTC. It encodes CASSIDLTGFSYEQYF. The full variable domain, rest sourced from reference TRBV19 and TRBJ2-7, is DGGITQSPKYLFRKEGQNVTLSCEQNLNHDAMYWYRQDPGQGLRLIYYSQIVNDFQKGDIAEGYSVSREKKESFPLTVTSAQKNPTAFYLCASSIDLTGFSYEQYFGPGTRLTVT.

The V gene is TRBV9, the J gene TRBJ1-5; unclear D gene. Trimming pared 4 bases from V and 4 bases from J, leaving 15 bases between. The germline V gene has CDR1 SGDLS and CDR2 YYNGEE. The CDR3 loop spans 15 amino acids. The CDR3 is CASSRGIGLNQPQHF. The CDR3 nucleotides read TGTGCCAGCAGCAGAGGTATAGGCCTGAATCAGCCCCAGCATTTT.

V usage is TRBV2 and J usage is TRBJ1-1; TRBD1 aligns across 7 bases. Trimming removed 7 bases from V and 8 bases from J; junction bases left unmatched: 4. The CDR3 is made up of 11 amino acids. Germline lookup yields CDR1 SNHLY and CDR2 FYNNEI. CDR3 loop: CASILDREAFF. CDR3 DNA sequence: TGTGCCAGCATCCTGGACAGGGAAGCTTTCTTT.

V and J are TRBV5-1 and TRBJ2-3; the match to TRBD2 covers 10 bases. Germline trimming cut 4 bases from V and 6 bases from J; bases unmatched to any gene: 8. The CDR3 spans 15 residues. The germline gives CDR1 SGHRS, CDR2 YFSETQ. Here the CDR3 DNA reads TGCGCCAGCAGCCTACGGACTAGCGGCGGGGATACGCAGTATTTT. Protein: CASSLRTSGGDTQYF.

The chain couples TRBV27 to TRBJ2-7; TRBD1 aligns across 9 bases. The CDR3 sequence is 14 residues long. Trimming cost V 1 base and J 5 bases; bases outside gene matches: 3. Germline V gene data show CDR1 as MNHEY and CDR2 as SMNVEV (reference sequence). CDR3 in amino acids: CASSLYRGLNEQYF. CDR3 DNA sequence: TGTGCCAGCAGTTTATACAGGGGGCTCAACGAGCAGTACTTC.

The rearrangement uses TRBV28 and TRBJ1-1; 7 bases line up with TRBD1. Germline V gives CDR1 MDHEN, CDR2 SYDVKM. This CDR3 comprises 18 residues. Trimming removed 6 bases from V and 3 bases from J; junction bases left unmatched: 19. In DNA, the CDR3 is TGTGCCAGCAGGACAGGGTTCGGGTTCGGTGAGGTTGACACTGAAGCTTTCTTT. Protein sequence: CASRTGFGFGEVDTEAFF.

The V gene is TRBV5-1, the J gene TRBJ2-5; D uncertain. V gave up 4 bases and J gave up 5 bases, with 15 bases separating them. The germline gives CDR1 SGHRS, CDR2 YFSETQ. This CDR3 contains 14 residues. The CDR3 is CASSLRLDSETQYF. CDR3 in DNA: TGCGCCAGCAGCCTGAGGCTAGATTCCGAGACCCAGTACTTC.

Details on this clone: This specimen includes other DNA sequences encoding the same CDR3. The CDR3 nucleotides read TGCGCCAGCAGTCCTGGACTTCAAGGGGAAAAACTGTTTTTT. The encoded protein is CASSPGLQGEKLFF. The V gene is TRBV10-1, the J gene TRBJ1-4; D is unclear. V dropped 5 bases and J dropped 8 bases, with 15 bases sitting between them. Germline CDR1 and CDR2: WNHNN and SYGVQD (reference sequence). The CDR3 is 14 residues long.

The genes are TRBV5-4 and TRBJ2-6; D is unresolved. The V end lost 1 base, the J end lost 0 bases, and 5 bases lay between the germline ends. The CDR3 covers 15 residues. Germline values: CDR1 SGHNT, CDR2 YYREEE (reference sequence). CDR3 coding DNA: TGTGCCAGCAGCTTGCTGTCCTCTGGGGCCAACGTCCTGACTTTC. Translation gives CASSLLSSGANVLTF. The full variable domain, in which reference TRBV5-4 and TRBJ2-6 provide the parts outside the CDR3, is ETGVTQSPTHLIKTRGQQVTLRCSSQSGHNTVSWYQQALGQGPQFIFQYYREEENGRGNFPPRFSGLQFPNYSSELNVNALELDDSALYLCASSLLSSGANVLTFGAGSRLTVL.

This chain joins TRBV18 and TRBJ2-2, with D possibly matching TRBD1 (5 bases). The V and J ends lost 0 bases and 5 bases respectively, with 13 bases between them. Germline values: CDR1 KGHSH, CDR2 LQKENI. CDR3 length: 16 amino acids. The CDR3 here is CASSPPSTEMTGELFF. CDR3 DNA sequence: TGTGCCAGCTCACCACCGTCGACAGAGATGACCGGGGAGCTGTTTTTT.

This sequence joins TRBV4-1 and TRBJ2-7, with 8 nucleotides matching TRBD1. From germline, CDR1 is MGHRA and CDR2 YSYEKL. The length of the CDR3 is 16 residues. With V trimmed by 1 base and J by 2 bases, 7 bases remained unmatched. The chain's CDR3 is CASSQVSRDRTYEQYF. In DNA, the CDR3 is TGCGCCAGCAGCCAAGTATCCCGGGACAGGACCTACGAGCAGTACTTC.

The chain is built from TRBV18 and TRBJ2-5; TRBD2 is a possible D gene (5 bases). The CDR3 is 17 amino acids. Per the germline V gene, CDR1 is KGHSH and CDR2 is LQKENI. Between the trimmed V and J ends, which lost 3 bases and 4 bases, there was a span of 21 bases. The CDR3 DNA follows: TGTGCCAGCTCACCTGGAGCGGAGAGGATTTATTTAGAGACCCAGTACTTC. Protein product: CASSPGAERIYLETQYF.

The chain uses TRBV4-1 and TRBJ1-4; 9 nucleotides align to TRBD1. This CDR3 has 16 amino acids. V shed 3 bases and J 5 bases; nucleotides not matched to a gene: 7. Germline V CDR1 and CDR2: MGHRA, YSYEKL. CDR3 sequence (DNA): TGCGCCAGCAGCCAGACGGACAGGGGCCGGAATGAAAAACTGTTTTTT. This encodes CASSQTDRGRNEKLFF.

This chain uses TRBV7-9 with TRBJ1-4; 7 bases align to TRBD1. The germline V gene encodes CDR1 SEHNR and CDR2 FQNEAQ (reference sequence). V was pared by 2 bases and J by 6 bases, with 12 bases of the junction left unmatched. This CDR3 region has 17 residues. The CDR3 sequence is CASSLRRSGGADEKLFF. The CDR3 DNA reads as TGTGCCAGCAGCTTAAGGCGCTCAGGGGGTGCGGATGAAAAACTGTTTTTT.

J is TRBJ2-1 and V is TRBV7-3; TRBD2 matches at 10 bases. This CDR3 is built from 15 residues. Per the germline V gene, CDR1 is SGHTA and CDR2 is FQGTGA. V gave up 5 bases and J gave up 0 bases; unmatched junction bases: 1. CDR3 sequence: CASSPSGSSYNEQFF. The DNA for the CDR3 is TGTGCCAGCAGCCCTAGCGGGAGCTCCTACAATGAGCAGTTCTTC.